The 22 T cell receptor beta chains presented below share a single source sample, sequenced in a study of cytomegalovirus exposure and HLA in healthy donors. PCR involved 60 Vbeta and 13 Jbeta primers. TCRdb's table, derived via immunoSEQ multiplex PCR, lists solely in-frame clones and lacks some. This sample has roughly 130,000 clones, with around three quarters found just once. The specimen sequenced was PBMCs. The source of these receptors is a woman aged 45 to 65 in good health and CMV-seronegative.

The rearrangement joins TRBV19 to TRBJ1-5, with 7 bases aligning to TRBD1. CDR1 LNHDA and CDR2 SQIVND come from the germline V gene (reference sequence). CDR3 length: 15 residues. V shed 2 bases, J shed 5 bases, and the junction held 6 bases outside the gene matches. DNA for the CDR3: TGTGCCAGTAGTATAAAGGACAGGAGGCATCAGCCCCAGCATTTT. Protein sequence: CASSIKDRRHQPQHF.

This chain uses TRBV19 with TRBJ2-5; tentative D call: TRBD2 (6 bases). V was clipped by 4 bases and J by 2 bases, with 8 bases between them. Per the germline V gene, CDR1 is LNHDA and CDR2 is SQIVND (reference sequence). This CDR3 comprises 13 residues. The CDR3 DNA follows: TGTGCCAGTAGTACTAGCGCGCAAGAGACCCAGTACTTC. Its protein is CASSTSAQETQYF.

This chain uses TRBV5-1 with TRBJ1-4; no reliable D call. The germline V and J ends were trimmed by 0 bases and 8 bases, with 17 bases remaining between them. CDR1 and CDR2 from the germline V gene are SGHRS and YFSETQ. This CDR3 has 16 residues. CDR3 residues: CASSLGDTLKREKLFF. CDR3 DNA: TGCGCCAGCAGCTTGGGCGACACCTTGAAAAGAGAAAAACTGTTTTTT. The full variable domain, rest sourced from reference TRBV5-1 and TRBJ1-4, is KAGVTQTPRYLIKTRGQQVTLSCSPISGHRSVSWYQQTPGQGLQFLFEYFSETQRNKGNFPGRFSGRQFSNSRSEMNVSTLELGDSALYLCASSLGDTLKREKLFFGSGTQLSVL.

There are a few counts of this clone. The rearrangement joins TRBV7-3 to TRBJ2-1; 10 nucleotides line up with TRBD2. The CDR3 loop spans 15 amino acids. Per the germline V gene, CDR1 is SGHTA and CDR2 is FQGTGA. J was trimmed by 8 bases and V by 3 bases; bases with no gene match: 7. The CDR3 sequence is CASSFTLAGAHEQFF. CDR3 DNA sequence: TGTGCCAGCAGCTTCACTCTAGCGGGAGCCCATGAGCAGTTCTTC. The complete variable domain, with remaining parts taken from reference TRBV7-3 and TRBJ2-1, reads GAGVSQTPSNKVTEKGKYVELRCDPISGHTALYWYRQSLGQGPEFLIYFQGTGAADDSGLPNDRFFAVRPEGSVSTLKIQRTERGDSAVYLCASSFTLAGAHEQFFGPGTRLTVL.

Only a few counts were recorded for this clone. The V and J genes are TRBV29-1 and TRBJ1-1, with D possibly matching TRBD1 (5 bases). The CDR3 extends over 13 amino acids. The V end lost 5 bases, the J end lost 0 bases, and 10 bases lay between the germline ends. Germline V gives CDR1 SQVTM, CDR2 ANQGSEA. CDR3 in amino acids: CSVRGVMNTEAFF. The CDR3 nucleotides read TGCAGCGTTCGGGGGGTCATGAACACTGAAGCTTTCTTT.

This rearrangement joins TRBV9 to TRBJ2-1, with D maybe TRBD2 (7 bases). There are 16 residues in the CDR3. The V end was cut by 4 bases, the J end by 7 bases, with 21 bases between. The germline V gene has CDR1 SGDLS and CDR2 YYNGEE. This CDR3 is CASSPGGGGVRNEQFF. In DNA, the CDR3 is TGTGCCAGCAGCCCGGGGGGAGGGGGTGTCAGGAATGAGCAGTTCTTC.

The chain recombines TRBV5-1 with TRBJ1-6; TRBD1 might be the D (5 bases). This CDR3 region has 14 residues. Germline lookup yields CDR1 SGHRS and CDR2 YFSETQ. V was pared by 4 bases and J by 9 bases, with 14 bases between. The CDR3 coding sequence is TGCGCCAGCAGCACCGGCCAGGGCTCTTCACCCCTCCACTTT. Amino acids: CASSTGQGSSPLHF. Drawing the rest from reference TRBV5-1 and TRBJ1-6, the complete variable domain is KAGVTQTPRYLIKTRGQQVTLSCSPISGHRSVSWYQQTPGQGLQFLFEYFSETQRNKGNFPGRFSGRQFSNSRSEMNVSTLELGDSALYLCASSTGQGSSPLHFGNGTRLTVT.

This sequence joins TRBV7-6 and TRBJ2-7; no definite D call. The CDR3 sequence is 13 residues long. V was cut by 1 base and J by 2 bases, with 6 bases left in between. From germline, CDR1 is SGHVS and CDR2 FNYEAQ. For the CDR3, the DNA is TGTGCCAGCAGCTTAGGTGTAGCCTACGAGCAGTACTTC. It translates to CASSLGVAYEQYF. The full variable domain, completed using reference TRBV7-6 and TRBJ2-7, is GAGVSQSPRYKVTKRGQDVALRCDPISGHVSLYWYRQALGQGPEFLTYFNYEAQQDKSGLPNDRFSAERPEGSISTLTIQRTEQRDSAMYRCASSLGVAYEQYFGPGTRLTVT.

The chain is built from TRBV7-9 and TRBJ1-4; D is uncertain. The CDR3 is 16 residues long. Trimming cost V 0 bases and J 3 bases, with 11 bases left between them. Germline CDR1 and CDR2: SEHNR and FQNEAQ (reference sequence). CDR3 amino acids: CASSLAQSGPNEKLFF. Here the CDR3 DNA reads TGTGCCAGCAGCTTAGCGCAGTCAGGTCCTAATGAAAAACTGTTTTTT.

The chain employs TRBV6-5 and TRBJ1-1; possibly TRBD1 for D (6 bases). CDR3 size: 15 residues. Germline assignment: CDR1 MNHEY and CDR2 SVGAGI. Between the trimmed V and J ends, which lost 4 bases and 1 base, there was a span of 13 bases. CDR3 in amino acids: CASSLQGLGNTEAFF. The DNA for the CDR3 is TGTGCCAGCAGTTTGCAGGGGTTGGGGAACACTGAAGCTTTCTTT.

The CDR3 nucleotides are TGTGCCAGCAGTGAACGGGTGGACAGGGGTCGGAGCAATCAGCCCCAGCATTTT. The encoded protein is CASSERVDRGRSNQPQHF. The genes are TRBV25-1 and TRBJ1-5; 9 bases agree with TRBD1. This CDR3 has 18 amino acids. With V trimmed by 2 bases and J by 1 base, 9 bases remained unmatched. From germline, CDR1 is MGHDK and CDR2 SYGVNS.

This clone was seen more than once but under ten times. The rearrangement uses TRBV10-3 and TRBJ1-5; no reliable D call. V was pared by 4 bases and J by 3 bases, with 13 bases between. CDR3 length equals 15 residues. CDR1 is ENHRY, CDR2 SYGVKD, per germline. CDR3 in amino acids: CAISVSAGDNQPQHF. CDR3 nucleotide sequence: TGTGCCATCAGTGTTAGTGCGGGAGACAATCAGCCCCAGCATTTT.

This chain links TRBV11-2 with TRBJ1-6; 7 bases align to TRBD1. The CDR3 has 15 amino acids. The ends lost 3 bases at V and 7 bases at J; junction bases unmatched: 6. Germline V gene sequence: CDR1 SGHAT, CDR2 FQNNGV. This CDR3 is CASSLDRFRNSPLHF. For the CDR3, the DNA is TGTGCCAGCAGCTTGGACAGGTTCCGGAATTCACCCCTCCACTTT.

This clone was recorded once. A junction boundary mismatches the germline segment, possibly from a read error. CDR3 sequence: CASSLAFSGSYNEQFF. The CDR3 bases are TGTGCCAGCAGTTTAGCATTTAGCGGCTCCTACAATGAGCAGTTCTTC. This rearrangement joins TRBV7-2 to TRBJ2-1, with a weak D call TRBD2 (6 bases). Germline CDR1 reads SGHTA; CDR2 reads FQGNSA. This CDR3 has 16 amino acids.

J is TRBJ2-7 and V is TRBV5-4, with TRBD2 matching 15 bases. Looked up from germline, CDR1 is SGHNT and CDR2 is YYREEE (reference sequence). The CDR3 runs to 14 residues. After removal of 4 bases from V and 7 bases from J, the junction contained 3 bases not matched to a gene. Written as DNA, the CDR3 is TGTGCCAGCAGCGCGGGACTAGCGGGAGGTGAGCAGTACTTC. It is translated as CASSAGLAGGEQYF.

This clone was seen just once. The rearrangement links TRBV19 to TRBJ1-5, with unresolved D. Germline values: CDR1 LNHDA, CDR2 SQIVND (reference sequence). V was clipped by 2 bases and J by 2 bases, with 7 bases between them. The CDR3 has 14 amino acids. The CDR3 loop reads CASSIKRRNQPQHF. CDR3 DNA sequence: TGTGCCAGTAGTATAAAGCGCCGCAATCAGCCCCAGCATTTT.

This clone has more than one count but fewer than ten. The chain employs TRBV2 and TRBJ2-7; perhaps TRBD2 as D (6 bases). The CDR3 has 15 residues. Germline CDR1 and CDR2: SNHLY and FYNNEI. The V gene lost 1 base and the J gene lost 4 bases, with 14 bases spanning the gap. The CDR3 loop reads CASSEGILALYEQYF. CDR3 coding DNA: TGTGCCAGCAGTGAAGGGATACTAGCTTTGTACGAGCAGTACTTC.

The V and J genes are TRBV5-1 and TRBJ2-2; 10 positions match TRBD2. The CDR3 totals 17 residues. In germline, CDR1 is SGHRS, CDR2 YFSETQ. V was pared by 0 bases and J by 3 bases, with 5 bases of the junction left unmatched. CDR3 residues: CASSLGLAGADTGELFF. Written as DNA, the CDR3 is TGCGCCAGCAGCTTGGGGCTAGCGGGAGCAGACACCGGGGAGCTGTTTTTT.

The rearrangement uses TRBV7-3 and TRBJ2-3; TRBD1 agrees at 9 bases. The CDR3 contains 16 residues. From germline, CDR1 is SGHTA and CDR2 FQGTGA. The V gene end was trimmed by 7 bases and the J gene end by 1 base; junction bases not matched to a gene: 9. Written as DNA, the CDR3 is TGTGCCAGCACCCCAGGACAGGGGTTGGGCACAGATACGCAGTATTTT. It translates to CASTPGQGLGTDTQYF. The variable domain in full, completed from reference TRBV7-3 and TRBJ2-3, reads GAGVSQTPSNKVTEKGKYVELRCDPISGHTALYWYRQSLGQGPEFLIYFQGTGAADDSGLPNDRFFAVRPEGSVSTLKIQRTERGDSAVYLCASTPGQGLGTDTQYFGPGTRLTVL.

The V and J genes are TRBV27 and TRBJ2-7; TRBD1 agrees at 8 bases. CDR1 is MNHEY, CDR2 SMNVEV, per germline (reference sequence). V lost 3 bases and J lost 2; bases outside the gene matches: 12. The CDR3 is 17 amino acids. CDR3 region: CASSFRPGQGSTYEQYF. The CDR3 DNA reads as TGTGCCAGCAGTTTTCGACCCGGACAGGGCTCAACCTACGAGCAGTACTTC.

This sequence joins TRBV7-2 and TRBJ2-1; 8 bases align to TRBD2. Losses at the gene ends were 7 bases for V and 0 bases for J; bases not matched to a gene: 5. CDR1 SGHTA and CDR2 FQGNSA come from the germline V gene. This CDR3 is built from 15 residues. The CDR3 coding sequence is TGTGCCAGCAAAACTAGCGGCACCTCCTACAATGAGCAGTTCTTC. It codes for CASKTSGTSYNEQFF.

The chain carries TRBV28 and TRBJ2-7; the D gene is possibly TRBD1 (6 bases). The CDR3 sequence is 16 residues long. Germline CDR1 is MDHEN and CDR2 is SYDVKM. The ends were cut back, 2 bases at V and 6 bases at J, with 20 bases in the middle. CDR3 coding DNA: TGTGCCAGCAGTTTAGTTATACAGGGCTCAAAGGGCGAGCAGTACTTC. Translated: CASSLVIQGSKGEQYF.